This T cell receptor beta chain came from a study of blood T cell repertoires in COVID-19. The overall study: Sample material is recorded as cDNA or gDNA derived from T cells, B-cell-depleted T cells, or PBMCs.

Cohorts were determined from participant-reported clinical history. Symptom resolution, clearance, or two negative PCRs marked donors in Cohort 3 as recovered. Generated by immunoSEQ multiplex PCR, the TCRdb table keeps only in-frame clones and is missing some. The table records around 330,000 clones, roughly 90% of them present only once. Germline assignment: CDR1 LNHDA and CDR2 SQIVND (reference sequence). The CDR3 extends over 14 amino acids. With 1 base removed from V and 5 bases from J, the gap between germline ends came to 12 bases. The TCR comes from a man aged 55-75 years who had recovered from COVID-19. The specimen sequenced was PBMCs or T cells enriched from blood (not recorded which). V gene TRBV19 combines with J gene TRBJ2-7; D not certain. The CDR3 DNA sequence: TGTGCCAGTAGTATAGTCGGTTCAATCAACGAGCAGTACTTC. This codes for CASSIVGSINEQYF.